These 8 T cell receptor beta chains originate from one sample sequenced in a study of blood T cell repertoires in COVID-19. The data were produced by immunoSEQ multiplex PCR, yet TCRdb's version contains in-frame clones alone and is incomplete. The sample contains 30,000 or so clones, 91% of which appear only once. Sequenced: peripheral blood. Source of these receptors: a human donor with active COVID-19. The donor label of this sample is uncertain.

The chain uses TRBV29-1 and TRBJ2-7; 9 bases align to TRBD1. Per the germline V gene, CDR1 is SQVTM and CDR2 is ANQGSEA. V lost 4 bases and J lost 4; bases outside the gene matches: 8. This CDR3 comprises 14 residues. This CDR3 is CSVGGGDRAYEQYF. Written as DNA, the CDR3 is TGCAGCGTTGGGGGAGGGGACAGGGCGTACGAGCAGTACTTC.

V usage is TRBV18 and J usage is TRBJ2-7; perhaps TRBD2 as D (6 bases). V was clipped by 4 bases and J by 0 bases, with 13 bases between them. The length of the CDR3 is 15 residues. Germline CDR1 reads KGHSH; CDR2 reads LQKENI. Here the CDR3 DNA reads TGTGCCAGCTCACGACCTGCGGGGCGCTCCTACGAGCAGTACTTC. Protein product: CASSRPAGRSYEQYF.

CDR3 sequence: CASSLVAGGGNEQFF. CDR3 in DNA: TGTGCCAGCAGCTTAGTAGCGGGAGGAGGGAATGAGCAGTTCTTC. The genes are TRBV7-2 and TRBJ2-1, with TRBD2 identical over 10 bases. Germline-derived CDR1 and CDR2 are SGHTA and FQGNSA. The CDR3 extends over 15 amino acids. V shed 1 base and J 7 bases; nucleotides not matched to a gene: 4.

The V call is TRBV5-1, the J call TRBJ2-2; 7 nucleotides match TRBD1. J was trimmed by 3 bases and V by 7 bases; bases with no gene match: 12. The CDR3 is made up of 16 amino acids. Germline values: CDR1 SGHRS, CDR2 YFSETQ. CDR3 nucleotide sequence: TGCGCCAGCGGATTCGAAGGGGGCAAACACACCGGGGAGCTGTTTTTT. This codes for CASGFEGGKHTGELFF.

CDR3 sequence (DNA): TGTGCCAGCAGTTTTCTATCTATTACTCCCGGGACTAGCGGGGGTTCCTACGAGCAGTACTTC. Residues: CASSFLSITPGTSGGSYEQYF. V usage is TRBV27 and J usage is TRBJ2-7; 14 bases fit TRBD2. CDR3 length equals 21 residues. Looked up from germline, CDR1 is MNHEY and CDR2 is SMNVEV (reference sequence). Trimming removed 3 bases from V and 1 base from J; junction bases left unmatched: 17.

The rearrangement uses TRBV15 and TRBJ1-4; TRBD1 matches at 7 bases. Germline V gene lookup returns CDR1 LNHNV and CDR2 YYDKDF (reference sequence). The J segment lost 8 bases and the V segment lost 1 base, leaving 4 bases of the junction unmatched. CDR3 length: 14 amino acids. In DNA form, the CDR3 reads TGTGCCACCAGCAGAGTTCCAGGGGGGGAAAAACTGTTTTTT. Encoded protein: CATSRVPGGEKLFF. The variable domain in full, completed from reference TRBV15 and TRBJ1-4, reads DAMVIQNPRYQVTQFGKPVTLSCSQTLNHNVMYWYQQKSSQAPKLLFHYYDKDFNNEADTPDNFQSRRPNTSFCFLDIRSPGLGDTAMYLCATSRVPGGEKLFFGSGTQLSVL.

The chain couples TRBV7-2 to TRBJ2-7; D perhaps matches TRBD1 (5 bases). Germline CDR1 and CDR2: SGHTA and FQGNSA. This CDR3 is 15 amino acids long. V gave up 1 base and J gave up 2 bases, with 12 bases separating them. The CDR3 sequence is CASSLETDPTYEQYF. The DNA of the CDR3 is TGTGCCAGCAGCTTAGAGACAGATCCGACCTACGAGCAGTACTTC. The variable domain in full, with the rest retrieved from reference TRBV7-2 and TRBJ2-7, is GAGVSQSPSNKVTEKGKDVELRCDPISGHTALYWYRQSLGQGLEFLIYFQGNSAPDKSGLPSDRFSAERTGGSVSTLTIQRTQQEDSAVYLCASSLETDPTYEQYFGPGTRLTVT.

The V and J genes are TRBV2 and TRBJ2-7; D remains unclear. This CDR3 has 13 amino acids. Germline V gives CDR1 SNHLY, CDR2 FYNNEI. Trimming took off 4 bases at V and 4 bases at J, with 11 bases between the two ends. In DNA form, the CDR3 reads TGTGCCAGCAGTGGAGTGGGCCGGTACGAGCAGTACTTC. Protein: CASSGVGRYEQYF.